This is a list of T cell receptor beta chains from one sample in a study of blood T cell repertoires in COVID-19. The protocol was immunoSEQ multiplex PCR, while the TCRdb copy is restricted to in-frame clones and leaves out a portion. The repertoire consists of some 530,000 clones, with 80% to 90% occurring once and the leading ten covering 3% to 4%. What was sequenced was peripheral blood. The receptors here all came from a human donor in a cohort sampled during active COVID-19. Both conserved end residues are part of each CDR3. The order of the fields is D gene, V gene, J gene, clone size, CDR3 protein, CDR3 DNA. The D gene is left open where the match is weak. Clone size, where shown, is once, few, many, or a class for clones that have expanded.

.,TRBV2,TRBJ1-1,few,CASSERSAAFF,TGTGCCAGCAGTGAACGGTCTGCGGCTTTCTTT
TRBD2,TRBV19,TRBJ2-1,.,CASSSASGPYNEQFF,TGTGCCAGTAGTAGCGCTAGCGGGCCTTACAATGAGCAGTTCTTC
TRBD2,TRBV7-6,TRBJ2-1,.,CASSSARGREGNEQFF,TGTGCCAGCAGTTCCGCCCGGGGGAGGGAGGGCAATGAGCAGTTCTTC
.,TRBV5-6,TRBJ2-7,.,CASSLGPNSPEQYF,TGTGCCAGCAGCTTGGGTCCTAATAGCCCGGAGCAGTACTTC
TRBD1,TRBV29-1,TRBJ2-7,.,CSVGDRDEQYF,TGCAGCGTTGGAGACAGGGATGAGCAGTACTTC
TRBD1,TRBV18,TRBJ2-7,few,CASSPTGDPYEQYF,TGTGCCAGCTCACCAACAGGGGACCCCTACGAGCAGTACTTC
TRBD2,TRBV7-2,TRBJ2-5,.,CASSSRTSGQETQYF,TGTGCCAGCAGCTCAAGGACTAGCGGACAAGAGACCCAGTACTTC
TRBD1,TRBV25-1,TRBJ2-7,.,CASSKGAGGWYEQYF,TGTGCCAGCTCAAAGGGGGCAGGGGGTTGGTACGAGCAGTACTTC
.,TRBV2,TRBJ1-6,.,CASSDGADNSPLHF,TGTGCCAGCAGTGATGGTGCAGATAATTCACCCCTCCACTTT
.,TRBV25-1,TRBJ2-5,.,CASSRVGGQETQYF,TGTGCCAGCAGTCGGGTCGGGGGCCAAGAGACCCAGTACTTC
TRBD2,TRBV25-1,TRBJ2-3,few,CASSELAGVATTDTQYF,TGTGCCAGCAGTGAGCTAGCGGGAGTGGCCACCACAGATACGCAGTATTTT
.,TRBV12-3/TRBV12-4,TRBJ2-7,.,CASSTTYEQYF,TGTGCCAGCAGTACAACCTACGAGCAGTACTTC
TRBD2,TRBV28,TRBJ2-2,.,CASSYWSGGRNTGELFF,TGTGCCAGCAGTTATTGGAGCGGGGGACGGAACACCGGGGAGCTGTTTTTT
.,TRBV7-7,TRBJ1-1,.,CASSLDRNTEAFF,TGTGCTAGCAGCTTAGATAGGAACACTGAAGCTTTCTTT
TRBD1,TRBV5-4,TRBJ2-2,.,CASSSGQGPTGELFF,TGTGCCAGCAGCTCGGGACAGGGGCCAACCGGGGAGCTGTTTTTT
TRBD1,TRBV2,TRBJ2-7,.,CASSGTGAFYEQYF,TGTGCCAGCAGTGGGACAGGGGCGTTCTACGAGCAGTACTTC
.,TRBV27,TRBJ2-3,.,CASTPFGFDTQYF,TGTGCCAGCACACCGTTTGGCTTTGATACGCAGTATTTT
.,TRBV6-7,TRBJ1-1,.,CASSPEELSFF,TGTGCCAGCAGTCCCGAAGAGTTGTCTTTCTTT
.,TRBV5-1,TRBJ2-7,.,CASSLSTGVYEQYF,TGCGCCAGCAGCTTGAGTACGGGAGTCTACGAGCAGTACTTC
.,TRBV5-1,TRBJ1-2,.,CASSLAGNYGYTF,TGCGCCAGCAGCTTGGCAGGGAACTATGGCTACACCTTC
.,TRBV7-3,TRBJ2-7,.,CASSSKSGRPDEQYF,TGTGCCAGCAGCTCTAAGAGCGGACGCCCCGACGAGCAGTACTTC
TRBD2,TRBV25-1,TRBJ2-5,.,CASTQGQGLAGGETQYF,TGTGCCAGCACCCAGGGACAGGGCCTAGCGGGAGGAGAGACCCAGTACTTC
TRBD1,TRBV5-1,TRBJ2-3,.,CASSGQDRALDTQYF,TGCGCCAGCAGCGGCCAGGACAGGGCTTTAGATACGCAGTATTTT
TRBD2,TRBV6-2/TRBV6-3,TRBJ2-1,few,CASSPPRTSGTYNEQFF,TGTGCCAGCAGCCCTCCCCGGACTAGCGGGACCTACAATGAGCAGTTCTTC
TRBD2,TRBV11-1,TRBJ2-1,few,CASSLAGGLAGVLF,TGTGCCAGCAGCTTAGCCGGAGGACTAGCGGGAGTTCTCTTC
TRBD1,TRBV9,TRBJ2-1,.,CASSVQQGSAYNEQFF,TGTGCCAGCAGCGTCCAACAGGGGAGCGCCTACAATGAGCAGTTCTTC
TRBD2,TRBV19,TRBJ2-2,.,CASNRGRNTGELFF,TGTGCCAGTAATCGCGGGAGGAACACCGGGGAGCTGTTTTTT
.,TRBV6-8,TRBJ1-1,.,CASTNTGNRSPNTEAFF,TGTGCCAGCACTAATACAGGGAACCGGTCTCCCAACACTGAAGCTTTCTTT
TRBD1,TRBV19,TRBJ1-1,.,CASSITGGLGTEAFF,TGTGCCAGTAGTATAACAGGGGGCTTGGGCACTGAAGCTTTCTTT
TRBD2,TRBV9,TRBJ2-1,.,CASSVPGLADNEQFF,TGTGCCAGCAGCGTCCCGGGACTAGCGGACAATGAGCAGTTCTTC
.,TRBV18,TRBJ1-1,once,CATRTGTGFITEAFF,TGTGCCACCAGAACAGGGACGGGATTTATAACTGAAGCTTTCTTT
.,TRBV5-1,TRBJ1-4,.,CASSLRDNEKLFF,TGCGCCAGCAGCTTGCGGGATAATGAAAAACTGTTTTTT
TRBD1,TRBV18,TRBJ1-6,.,CASSPDNQADRVFSYNSPLHF,TGTGCCAGCTCACCCGACAACCAGGCGGACAGGGTTTTCTCCTATAATTCACCCCTCCACTTT
.,TRBV9,TRBJ1-2,.,CASSAASGVVLSTNYGYTF,TGTGCCAGCAGCGCCGCGTCCGGGGTAGTCCTATCGACGAACTATGGCTACACCTTC
.,TRBV18,TRBJ1-6,.,CASSPARGENSPLHF,TGTGCCAGCTCACCAGCGCGGGGGGAAAATTCACCCCTCCACTTT
TRBD1,TRBV28,TRBJ2-1,.,CASSSGQAYNEQFF,TGTGCCAGCAGTTCGGGACAGGCCTACAATGAGCAGTTCTTC
TRBD2,TRBV9,TRBJ2-7,.,CASSLTSGGSSYEQYF,TGTGCCAGCAGCCTCACTAGCGGGGGCAGCTCCTACGAGCAGTACTTC
TRBD1,TRBV30,TRBJ2-7,.,CAWSRQGHGSYEQYF,TGTGCCTGGAGTAGACAGGGACACGGCTCCTACGAGCAGTACTTC
.,TRBV2,TRBJ2-7,.,CASSSQGPSYEQYF,TGTGCCAGCTCTTCACAGGGACCATCTTACGAGCAGTACTTC
.,TRBV11-3,TRBJ2-2,once,CASSLVYGTGELFF,TGTGCCAGCAGCTTAGTTTACGGCACCGGGGAGCTGTTTTTT
TRBD1,TRBV5-5,TRBJ2-1,.,CASSLQQGAGDEQFF,TGTGCCAGCAGCTTGCAACAGGGGGCGGGCGATGAGCAGTTCTTC
TRBD1,TRBV5-4,TRBJ2-1,.,CASSPEPTGDNEQFF,TGTGCCAGCAGCCCGGAACCAACAGGGGACAATGAGCAGTTCTTC
TRBD1,TRBV5-1,TRBJ1-1,.,CASSLAGQGRTEAFF,TGCGCCAGCAGCTTGGCGGGACAGGGTCGCACTGAAGCTTTCTTT
.,TRBV2,TRBJ1-3,.,CASSEHPGNTIYF,TGTGCCAGCAGTGAACATCCTGGAAACACCATATATTTT
.,TRBV5-5,TRBJ1-5,.,CASSLDGNNQPQHF,TGTGCCAGCAGCTTGGACGGGAACAATCAGCCCCAGCATTTT
TRBD1,TRBV27,TRBJ1-6,once,CASSKSPLTGINSPLHF,TGTGCCAGCAGTAAATCCCCCCTGACAGGGATTAATTCACCCCTCCACTTT